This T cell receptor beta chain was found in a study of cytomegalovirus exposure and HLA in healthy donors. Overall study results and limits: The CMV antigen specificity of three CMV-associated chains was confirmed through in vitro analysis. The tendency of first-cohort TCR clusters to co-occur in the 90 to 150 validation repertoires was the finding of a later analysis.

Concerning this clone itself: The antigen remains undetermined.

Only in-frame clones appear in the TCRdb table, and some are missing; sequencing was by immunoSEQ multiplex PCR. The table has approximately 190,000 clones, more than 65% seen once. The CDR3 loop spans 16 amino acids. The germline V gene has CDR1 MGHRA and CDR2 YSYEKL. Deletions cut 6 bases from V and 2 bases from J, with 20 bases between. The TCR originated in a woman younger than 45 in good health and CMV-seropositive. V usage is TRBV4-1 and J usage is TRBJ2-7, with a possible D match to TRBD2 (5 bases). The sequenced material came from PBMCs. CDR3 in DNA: TGCGCCAGCAGGCAGGCACACCGGGAATGTACCTACGAGCAGTACTTC. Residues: CASRQAHRECTYEQYF.